This TCR beta chain was sequenced for a study of regulatory T cells in long-lasting Graves disease (dated by TCRdb to the early 2020s). Broadly, across the study: To count as having persistent Graves' disease, a patient had to have received antithyroid drug treatment for over 5 years with TSH receptor autoantibodies remaining persistently positive. This study used TCR sequencing and RNA sequencing of peripheral blood to compare persistent Graves' disease patients against newly diagnosed Graves' disease patients. The study took place in China and was registered as a clinical trial. A total of about 33 samples underwent TCR sequencing, from some 13 patients with persistent Graves' disease and about 20 patients with newly diagnosed Graves' disease. In the clinical cohort, patients with persistent Graves' disease had used antithyroid drugs for an average of about 10 years. Study-wide conclusions, independent of this receptor: The study examined only peripheral blood because the primary lesion, thyroid tissue, could not be accessed. Preferential use of TRBV28, TRBJ1-2 and TRBJ2-5 was observed in persistent disease, whereas TRBV20-1 and TRBJ2-1 were favored in newly diagnosed disease. As a limitation, the authors acknowledged that the small sample size may reduce accuracy. Persistent Graves' disease patients showed lower TCR Shannon entropy and fewer highly expanded clones than newly diagnosed patients, suggesting clonal expansion. Sequencing and analysis were limited to the TCR beta chain. A larger number of public clonotypes was shared among persistent patients (fewer than 3,000) than among newly diagnosed patients (around 890).

CDR1 is given as MNHEY and CDR2 as SMNVEV, both from the germline V gene (reference sequence). The CDR3 spans 16 residues, from the cysteine through the phenylalanine. Only CDR3 DNA remains: 48 bases, in frame from the first base. V is cut by 7 bases and J by 0 bases, and the space between the germline ends is 19 bases. The meaning of the sample's time point label: persistent/refractory GD, antithyroid drugs over 5 years with positive TRAb. For both TCR sequencing and RNA sequencing, RNA was extracted from PBMCs using TRIzol. The diagnosis of Graves' disease was made according to American Thyroid Association guidelines. Patients were recruited from an endocrinology department in Xi'an, China. From each patient, approximately 9.9 milliliters of peripheral blood was collected into an EDTA anticoagulant tube. Ficoll Paque Plus density gradient separation was used to isolate PBMCs, and no additional T cell sorting was done. An Agilent 2100 Bioanalyzer and agarose gel were used to check RNA quality, and a NanoDrop 2000 was used to measure RNA concentration.

This clonotype was seen many times. Its antigen remains undetermined. No quality values exist for individual bases; no much larger clone is one base distant. Libraries came from multiplex PCR. The listed sequencing device is Illumina HiSeq 4000. CDR3 regions were amplified by Arm-PCR with iRepertoire HTBI primers to construct TCR beta libraries. PCR products were gel purified before sequencing. The published analysis was carried out like this. Gene usage analysis of CDR3 amino acid clonotypes used the approximately 62 TRBV and some 15 TRBJ segments found across samples. COPE and FqMerger were used to merge filtered high-quality paired reads into contigs. BLAST was used to align contigs to IMGT TRBV, TRBD and TRBJ reference genes, and CDR3 was defined according to IMGT. Any clonotype with a frequency above 0.1% was classified as a highly expanded clone. Shannon entropy was used to measure repertoire diversity, and the Gini coefficient was used to measure V-J evenness. Clonotypes shared by more than one individual were considered public. TCRdb reanalyzed the raw reads on its own, using fastp at Q25 for trimming and MiXCR for clone calling, and kept in-frame beta chains. For every CDR3 protein sequence, its rows merge into one entry that carries the most common genes and DNA. The V and J calls reflect TCRdb's pipeline rather than the authors' work. The sample records 350,000 to 450,000 distinct CDR3 sequences, about a fifth of which are singletons. Roughly 20% of the sample lies in the top ten.

This clonotype was sampled from a female donor with Graves disease. Recombination linked TRBV27 to TRBJ2-7; 5 matching bases give a weak D call of TRBD1. Sequencing used peripheral blood mononuclear cells (PBMCs), obtained when the disease was refractory, from a patient treated with antithyroid drugs. The CDR3 loop reads CASINGEQETSYEQYF. The nucleotide sequence reads TGTGCCAGCATTAACGGTGAACAGGAAACCTCCTACGAGCAGTACTTC.